This paragraph covers one T cell receptor (beta chain) sequence. What it binds is unknown. This sample is drawn from a study of blood T cells in healthy people across ages. The study, taken as a whole, reports: Older age went with lower TCR beta diversity per million T cells, in a roughly linear way. Diversity estimates from one million T cells were considered underestimates. It was not possible, with unsorted PBMCs, to conclusively compare naive and antigen-experienced cells.

The CDR3 is 13 residues long. With 2 bases removed from V and 5 bases from J, the gap between germline ends came to 6 bases. Germline values: CDR1 WNHNN, CDR2 SYGVQD (reference sequence). Alongside a J-beta primer mix, a sample-barcoded 5' primer served in a second PCR lasting 7 to 11 cycles. Each cDNA molecule, via a template-switch adaptor with 12 random nucleotides, was tagged. One entry per CDR3 protein results from TCRdb running MiXCR on the 5' RACE reads. Here the sample spans 700,000 or so distinct CDR3 sequences, 40% to 45% being singletons. The chain combines TRBV10-1 with TRBJ1-4; D is undetermined. Sequenced input: blood. The TCR sequence derives from an elderly man in good health. The CDR3, as DNA: TGCGCCAGCAGTGAGACAGTCAATGAAAAACTGTTTTTT. Protein: CASSETVNEKLFF.